A single sample gave rise to the 20 T cell receptor beta chains below, sequenced in a study of shared clonotypes between healthy human individuals. Assay used: immunoSEQ multiplex PCR; TCRdb lists only in-frame clones, some missing. Among about 660,000 clones, approximately 74% were seen once, and the ten largest hold around 1.6%. Sequencing was carried out using memory CD4+ T cells sorted from blood. Described subset: CD45RA-negative fraction. The receptors were sampled from a woman aged 25 to 39 in good health.

CDR3: CASSLRRERVHEQFF. The CDR3 DNA reads as TGTGCCAGCAGCCTTCGGCGGGAGCGGGTCCATGAGCAGTTCTTC. The chain couples TRBV11-2 to TRBJ2-1, with 7 bases lining up with TRBD2. The germline V gene encodes CDR1 SGHAT and CDR2 FQNNGV. The V gene end was trimmed by 5 bases and the J gene end by 8 bases; junction bases not matched to a gene: 12. This CDR3 comprises 15 residues.

Only one count was recorded for this clone. The CDR3 spells CASSPHLGHGELFF. For the CDR3, the DNA is TGTGCCAGCAGCCCTCATTTGGGCCACGGGGAGCTGTTTTTT. The V and J genes are TRBV9 and TRBJ2-2; the D is unclear. Germline lookup yields CDR1 SGDLS and CDR2 YYNGEE. With 4 bases removed from V and 7 bases from J, the gap between germline ends came to 14 bases. The CDR3 sequence is 14 residues long.

This chain uses TRBV5-1 with TRBJ2-2; D may match TRBD1 or TRBD2 (5 bases each). V lost 1 base, J lost 4 bases, and 11 bases lay in between. CDR3 length: 15 amino acids. Germline values: CDR1 SGHRS, CDR2 YFSETQ. CDR3 bases: TGCGCCAGCAGCTTGTCGGAGAGGGGCACCGGGGAGCTGTTTTTT. It yields the protein CASSLSERGTGELFF.

The chain joins TRBV9 to TRBJ2-7; 8 bases map to TRBD2. CDR1 and CDR2 from the germline V gene are SGDLS and YYNGEE. This CDR3 is built from 14 residues. Trimming took 4 bases from V and 6 from J; bases not matched to a gene: 9. CDR3 in DNA: TGTGCCAGCAGCCCGGGGACTAGTTTAGGCGAGCAGTACTTC. It is translated as CASSPGTSLGEQYF.

This chain links TRBV6-5 with TRBJ2-7, with D possibly TRBD2 on 6 matching bases. CDR1 is MNHEY and CDR2 is SVGAGI in the germline V gene. V lost 6 bases to trimming and J lost 3 bases, with 9 bases between them. This CDR3 has 12 amino acids. CDR3 residues: CASSATSYEQYF. DNA of the CDR3: TGTGCCAGCAGCGCGACTAGCTACGAGCAGTACTTC.

The sample holds one count of this clone. This chain uses TRBV25-1 with TRBJ2-5, with 7 bases fitting TRBD1. The J call may be wrong; the DNA end is better matched by TRBJ2-7. Germline values: CDR1 MGHDK, CDR2 SYGVNS. The CDR3 has 14 residues. CDR3 nucleotides: TGTGCCAGCAGTCAAGGGGGCCCCCGGGGCGAGCAGTACTTC. Protein: CASSQGGPRGEQYF.

V is TRBV6-6 and J is TRBJ2-3; TRBD1 agrees at 9 bases. The CDR3 is 16 amino acids. V shed 0 bases, J shed 6 bases, and the junction held 7 bases outside the gene matches. Germline CDR1 and CDR2: MNHNY and SVGAGI (reference sequence). CDR3 nucleotide sequence: TGTGCCAGCAGTTACTCAGGACAGGGGTTAAGGGATACGCAGTATTTT. Translation gives CASSYSGQGLRDTQYF.

The genes are TRBV4-1 and TRBJ2-5; D possibly corresponds to TRBD1 (6 bases). V was clipped by 2 bases and J by 3 bases, with 13 bases between them. CDR1 and CDR2 from the germline V gene are MGHRA and YSYEKL. CDR3 length: 15 amino acids. CDR3 loop: CASSQFFRGEETQYF. CDR3 DNA sequence: TGCGCCAGCAGCCAATTCTTCAGGGGAGAAGAGACCCAGTACTTC.

This clone came up a few times. The chain combines TRBV25-1 with TRBJ2-7; TRBD2 agrees at 12 bases. Germline-derived CDR1 and CDR2 are MGHDK and SYGVNS. V trimming: 4 bases; J trimming: 3 bases; junction bases outside the gene matches: 7. The CDR3 contains 16 residues. Here the CDR3 reads CASSGLPSGRGYEQYF. The CDR3, as DNA: TGTGCCAGCAGTGGCCTTCCTAGCGGGAGGGGCTACGAGCAGTACTTC.

The chain carries TRBV5-1 and TRBJ1-2; D not certain. In germline, CDR1 is SGHRS, CDR2 YFSETQ. The V and J ends lost 4 bases and 4 bases respectively, with 11 bases between them. This CDR3 region has 13 residues. CDR3 DNA sequence: TGCGCCAGCAGCGCGGACGGGTTCTATGGCTACACCTTC. Its translation: CASSADGFYGYTF.

The chain is built from TRBV30 and TRBJ2-5; D unresolved. V was cut by 0 bases and J by 4 bases, with 12 bases left in between. This CDR3 has 14 residues. Germline CDR1 GTSNPN, CDR2 SVGIG (reference sequence). For the CDR3, the DNA is TGTGCCTGGAGTGTCAAGGGCTCCCCAGAGACCCAGTACTTC. Translation: CAWSVKGSPETQYF.

In its sample, this clone was seen many times. This sequence joins TRBV29-1 and TRBJ2-7; D is unclear. The V and J ends lost 4 bases and 1 base respectively, with 14 bases between them. CDR1 SQVTM and CDR2 ANQGSEA come from the germline V gene. This CDR3 has 14 residues. CDR3 sequence reads: CSVAGTRPSYEQYF. Written as DNA, the CDR3 is TGCAGCGTTGCTGGCACCAGGCCTTCCTACGAGCAGTACTTC.

This chain links TRBV28 with TRBJ1-5; the match to TRBD1 covers 7 bases. The length of the CDR3 is 15 residues. Germline-derived CDR1 and CDR2 are MDHEN and SYDVKM. J lost 10 bases, V lost 2 bases, and 11 bases had no gene match. CDR3 protein: CASSLGGGGRLPQHF. The CDR3 nucleotides read TGTGCCAGCAGTTTAGGTGGAGGGGGCCGGTTACCCCAGCATTTT.

The sample holds a few counts of this clone. This chain links TRBV2 with TRBJ2-2; weak D call: TRBD2 (6 bases). CDR3 length: 15 residues. In germline, CDR1 is SNHLY, CDR2 FYNNEI. V lost 6 bases, J lost 4 bases, and 15 bases lay in between. The CDR3 spells CASSPTVGGTGELFF. CDR3 DNA sequence: TGTGCCAGCAGCCCGACAGTGGGAGGCACCGGGGAGCTGTTTTTT.

CDR3 amino acids: CASSPNGVSGANVLTF. CDR3 in DNA: TGCGCCAGCAGCCCTAATGGGGTATCTGGGGCCAACGTCCTGACTTTC. V gene TRBV5-1 combines with J gene TRBJ2-6; no firm D call. Germline-derived CDR1 and CDR2 are SGHRS and YFSETQ. The CDR3 length is 16 residues. Trimming removed 4 bases at V and 1 base at J, with 12 bases between.

J is TRBJ2-3 and V is TRBV7-9; D ambiguous. The CDR3 loop spans 13 amino acids. Trimming left V 5 bases short and J 2 bases short, with 8 bases between. CDR1 and CDR2 (germline): SEHNR, FQNEAQ (reference sequence). The CDR3 sequence is CASSGMPTDTQYF. DNA for the CDR3: TGTGCCAGCAGCGGAATGCCCACAGATACGCAGTATTTT. The whole variable domain, remainder taken from reference TRBV7-9 and TRBJ2-3, is DTGVSQNPRHKITKRGQNVTFRCDPISEHNRLYWYRQTLGQGPEFLTYFQNEAQLEKSRLLSDRFSAERPKGSFSTLEIQRTEQGDSAMYLCASSGMPTDTQYFGPGTRLTVL.

J is TRBJ1-2 and V is TRBV18; D not resolved. This CDR3 contains 14 residues. Germline CDR1 is KGHSH and CDR2 is LQKENI. Trimming shortened V by 3 bases and J by 1 base, and 9 bases separated the two germline ends. CDR3 in amino acids: CASSPSGGNYGYTF. The CDR3 nucleotides read TGTGCCAGCTCACCGTCCGGCGGTAACTATGGCTACACCTTC. Drawing the rest from reference TRBV18 and TRBJ1-2, the complete variable domain is NAGVMQNPRHLVRRRGQEARLRCSPMKGHSHVYWYRQLPEEGLKFMVYLQKENIIDESGMPKERFSAEFPKEGPSILRIQQVVRGDSAAYFCASSPSGGNYGYTFGSGTRLTVV.

The chain joins TRBV6-5 to TRBJ2-2, with 10 bases matching TRBD2. This CDR3 has 16 amino acids. With V trimmed by 4 bases and J by 3 bases, 5 bases remained unmatched. The germline CDR1 and CDR2 sequences are MNHEY and SVGAGI. In nucleotides, the CDR3 is TGTGCCAGCAGTTGGAGTAGCGGGGGGTACACCGGGGAGCTGTTTTTT. This codes for CASSWSSGGYTGELFF.

This clone was recorded a few times. V usage is TRBV28 and J usage is TRBJ2-5; maybe TRBD2 (7 bases). Trimming left V 4 bases short and J 4 bases short, with 16 bases between. The CDR3 is made up of 15 amino acids. Germline CDR1 and CDR2: MDHEN and SYDVKM. CDR3 residues: CASSSGGDKAETQYF. CDR3 in DNA: TGTGCCAGCAGTTCGGGGGGCGACAAAGCAGAGACCCAGTACTTC. The whole variable domain, filled in from reference TRBV28 and TRBJ2-5, reads DVKVTQSSRYLVKRTGEKVFLECVQDMDHENMFWYRQDPGLGLRLIYFSYDVKMKEKGDIPEGYSVSREKKERFSLILESASTNQTSMYLCASSSGGDKAETQYFGPGTRLLVL.

This clone was detected a few times. The CDR3 sequence is CASSSGGRSEKLFF. CDR3 DNA: TGTGCCAGCAGCTCCGGGGGGCGGAGTGAAAAACTGTTTTTT. The genes are TRBV6-5 and TRBJ1-4, with D possibly TRBD1 on 6 matching bases. Germline-derived CDR1 and CDR2 are MNHEY and SVGAGI. Trimming left V 6 bases short and J 7 bases short, with 15 bases between. The CDR3 has 14 amino acids.